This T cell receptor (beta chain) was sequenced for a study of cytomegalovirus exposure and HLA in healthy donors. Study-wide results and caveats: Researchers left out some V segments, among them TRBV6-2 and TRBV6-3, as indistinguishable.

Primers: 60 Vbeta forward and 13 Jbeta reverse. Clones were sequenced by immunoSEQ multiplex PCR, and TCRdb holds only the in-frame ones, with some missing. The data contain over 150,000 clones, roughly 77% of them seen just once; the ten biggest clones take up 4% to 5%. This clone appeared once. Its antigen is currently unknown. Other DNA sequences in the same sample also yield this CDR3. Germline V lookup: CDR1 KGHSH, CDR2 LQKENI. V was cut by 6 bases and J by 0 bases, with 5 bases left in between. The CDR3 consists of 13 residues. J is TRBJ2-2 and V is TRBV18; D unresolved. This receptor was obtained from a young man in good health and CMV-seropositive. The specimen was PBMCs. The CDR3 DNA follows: TGTGCCAGCTCCCCGTCGAACACCGGGGAGCTGTTTTTT. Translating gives CASSPSNTGELFF. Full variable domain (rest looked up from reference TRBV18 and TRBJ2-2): NAGVMQNPRHLVRRRGQEARLRCSPMKGHSHVYWYRQLPEEGLKFMVYLQKENIIDESGMPKERFSAEFPKEGPSILRIQQVVRGDSAAYFCASSPSNTGELFFGEGSRLTVL.